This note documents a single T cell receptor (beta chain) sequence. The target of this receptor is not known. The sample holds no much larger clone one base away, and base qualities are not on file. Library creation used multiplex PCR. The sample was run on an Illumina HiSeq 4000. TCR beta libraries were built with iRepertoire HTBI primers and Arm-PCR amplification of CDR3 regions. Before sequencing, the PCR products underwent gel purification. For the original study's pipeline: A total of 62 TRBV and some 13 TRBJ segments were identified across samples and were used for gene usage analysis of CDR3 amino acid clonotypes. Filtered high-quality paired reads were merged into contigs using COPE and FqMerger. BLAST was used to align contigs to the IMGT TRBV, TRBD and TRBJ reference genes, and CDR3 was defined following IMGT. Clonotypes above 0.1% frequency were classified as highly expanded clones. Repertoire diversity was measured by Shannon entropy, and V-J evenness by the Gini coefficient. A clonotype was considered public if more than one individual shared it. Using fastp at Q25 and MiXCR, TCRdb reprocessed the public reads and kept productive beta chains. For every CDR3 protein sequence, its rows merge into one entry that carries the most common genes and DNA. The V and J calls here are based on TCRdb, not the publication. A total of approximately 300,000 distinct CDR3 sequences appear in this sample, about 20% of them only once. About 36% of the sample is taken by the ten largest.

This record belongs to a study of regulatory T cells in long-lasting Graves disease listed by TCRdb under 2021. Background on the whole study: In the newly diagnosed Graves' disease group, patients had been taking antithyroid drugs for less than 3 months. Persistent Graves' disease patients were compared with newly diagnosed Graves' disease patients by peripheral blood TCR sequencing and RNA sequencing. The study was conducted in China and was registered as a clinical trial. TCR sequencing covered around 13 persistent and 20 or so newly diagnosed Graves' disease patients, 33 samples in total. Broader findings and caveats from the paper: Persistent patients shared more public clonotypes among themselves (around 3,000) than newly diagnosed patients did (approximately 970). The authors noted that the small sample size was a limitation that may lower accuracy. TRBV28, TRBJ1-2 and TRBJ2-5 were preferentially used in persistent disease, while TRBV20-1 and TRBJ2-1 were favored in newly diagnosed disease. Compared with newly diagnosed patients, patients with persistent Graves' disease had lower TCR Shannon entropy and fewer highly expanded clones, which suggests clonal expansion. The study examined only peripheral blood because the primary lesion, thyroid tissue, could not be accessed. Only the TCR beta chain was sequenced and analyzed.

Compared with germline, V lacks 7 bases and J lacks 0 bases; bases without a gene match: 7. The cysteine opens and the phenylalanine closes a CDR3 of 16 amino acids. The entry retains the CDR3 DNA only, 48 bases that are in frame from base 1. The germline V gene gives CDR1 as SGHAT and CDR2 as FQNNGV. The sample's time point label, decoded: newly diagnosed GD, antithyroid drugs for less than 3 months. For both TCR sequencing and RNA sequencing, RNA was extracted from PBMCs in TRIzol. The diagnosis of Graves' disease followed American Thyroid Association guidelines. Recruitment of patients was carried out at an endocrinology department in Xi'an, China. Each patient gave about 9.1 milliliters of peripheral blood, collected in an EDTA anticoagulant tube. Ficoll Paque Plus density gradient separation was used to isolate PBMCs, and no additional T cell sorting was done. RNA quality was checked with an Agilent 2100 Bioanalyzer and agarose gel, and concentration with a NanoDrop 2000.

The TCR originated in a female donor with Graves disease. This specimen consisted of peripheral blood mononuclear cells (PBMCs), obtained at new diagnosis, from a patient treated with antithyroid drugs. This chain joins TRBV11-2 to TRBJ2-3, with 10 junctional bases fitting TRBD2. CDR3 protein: CASTELAGTSTDTQYF. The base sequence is TGTGCCAGCACCGAACTAGCGGGAACTAGCACAGATACGCAGTATTTT.